The clone carrying this T cell receptor (beta chain) was recorded a few times. Antigen: not known. The CDR3 is 12 residues long. Trimming removed 6 bases at V and 1 base at J, with 7 bases between. The germline V gene has CDR1 MNHEY and CDR2 SVGAGI. This entry comes from a study of beta chain features in type 1 diabetes. At the level of the study: In all, around 110,000,000 sorted cells from all samples were analyzed.

Overall study results and limits: For Type 1 diabetes patients, all four CD4+ subsets carried TCRB CDR3s that were moderately but significantly shorter. Diminished insertions and augmented deletions at VDJ junctions characterized type 1 diabetes patients.

The sequenced template was cDNA made from the entire isolated RNA. Produced via immunoSEQ multiplex PCR; TCRdb's table is partial and in-frame only. The sample has around 250,000 clones; around 22% are singletons. The chain is built from TRBV6-5 and TRBJ2-7; D gene unclear. The source of this sequence is a woman aged 30 to 39 with type 1 diabetes. Source material: naive CD4+ T cells from blood. Here the CDR3 DNA reads TGTGCCAGCAGGTCACTATCCTACGAGCAGTACTTC. It codes for CASRSLSYEQYF.